This T cell receptor (beta chain) appears in the sequencing data of a study of T-cell memory formation after mild COVID-19. This clonotype came up a few times. Antigen: not known. Study findings and constraints: Contracting CD8+ clones were enriched in EMRA, CD4+ mainly in CM and EM. The study found balanced CD4/CD8 in clones contracting day 15 to 85 and a CD4+ lean in later expanders.

Libraries for TCRalpha and TCRbeta carried sample barcodes and unique molecular identifiers via 5'RACE. MiXCR was run by TCRdb on the 5' RACE reads, yielding one entry per CDR3 protein. The data show just over 400,000 distinct CDR3 sequences, about 22% seen once. V lost 6 bases and J 8 bases, leaving 13 bases between the germline ends. The germline V gene has CDR1 MNHEY and CDR2 SMNVEV (reference sequence). The CDR3 extends over 13 amino acids. The chain has TRBV27 and TRBJ2-2; no reliable D call. This clonotype was sampled from an adult woman who had mild COVID-19 (a few samples of this study predate the infection). Cell type and time point are not known. The sequencing input was PBMCs or a T cell subset sorted from them (not recorded which). The CDR3: CASSLQRTGELFF. As DNA, the CDR3 is TGTGCCAGCAGCTTACAGCGTACAGGGGAGCTGTTTTTT.